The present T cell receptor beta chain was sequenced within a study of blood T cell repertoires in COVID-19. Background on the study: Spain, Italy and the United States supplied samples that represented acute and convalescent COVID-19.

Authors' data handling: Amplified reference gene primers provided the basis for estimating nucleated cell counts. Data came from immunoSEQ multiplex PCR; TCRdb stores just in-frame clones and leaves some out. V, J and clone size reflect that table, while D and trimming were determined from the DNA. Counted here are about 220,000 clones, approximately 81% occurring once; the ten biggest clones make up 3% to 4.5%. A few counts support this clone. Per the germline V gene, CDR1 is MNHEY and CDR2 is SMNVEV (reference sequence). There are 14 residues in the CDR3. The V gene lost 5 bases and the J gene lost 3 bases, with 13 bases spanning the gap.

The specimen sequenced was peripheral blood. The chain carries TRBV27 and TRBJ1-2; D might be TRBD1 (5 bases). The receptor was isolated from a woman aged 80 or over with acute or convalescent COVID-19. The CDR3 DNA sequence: TGTGCCAGCAGTCAGTGGGGGGTCGACTATGGCTACACCTTC. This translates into CASSQWGVDYGYTF.